This T cell receptor (beta chain) was retrieved from a study of blood T cells in healthy people across ages. Primers used in a second PCR of about 7 to 12 cycles were a sample-barcoded 5' primer and a J-beta primer mix. TCRdb used MiXCR to reprocess the 5' RACE reads, holding one entry per CDR3 protein. The data contain hundreds of thousands of distinct CDR3 sequences, roughly 50% of them singletons. Germline CDR1 and CDR2: PRHDT and FYEKMQ (reference sequence). The V and J ends lost 5 bases and 4 bases, in that order; junction bases with no gene match: 8. The CDR3 sequence is 15 residues long. This TCR was recovered from a man aged 25 to 40 in good health. This chain joins TRBV13 and TRBJ2-5; 9 nucleotides match TRBD2. Input material: blood. The CDR3, as DNA: TGTGCCAGCAGCACAAGTGGCGGGAGGGGAGAGACCCAGTACTTC. Translating gives CASSTSGGRGETQYF.